These 18 T cell receptor beta chains share one sample of origin, sequenced in a study of T-cell reconstitution after alpha-beta-depleted transplantation in children. Unique molecular identifiers were built into the TCRbeta library. TCRdb redid the calling of the PCR reads with MiXCR, one entry per CDR3 protein. The table lists 700,000 to 950,000 distinct CDR3 sequences, roughly 15% of them singletons. This specimen consisted of PBMCs, mostly from graft donor cells, obtained 360 days after TCRalphabeta/CD19-depleted stem cell transplant. The source is a male patient under 18 who had a stem cell transplant for acute lymphoblastic leukemia, so the T cells may come from the graft donor.

This clonotype was seen many times. V is TRBV20-1 and J is TRBJ2-1; 12 bases fit TRBD2. Per germline, CDR1 DFQATT and CDR2 SNEGSKA (reference sequence). Losses at the gene ends were 6 bases for V and 9 bases for J; bases not matched to a gene: 9. The CDR3 is made up of 14 amino acids. CDR3 residues: CSAHPGTSGFEQFF. CDR3 coding DNA: TGCAGTGCCCATCCCGGGACTAGCGGGTTTGAGCAGTTCTTC.

CDR3 region: CASGPTDLRDTGELFF. The DNA for the CDR3 is TGTGCCAGCGGGCCGACAGACCTGCGCGACACCGGGGAGCTGTTTTTT. V is TRBV12-3 or TRBV12-4 and J is TRBJ2-2; tentatively, D is TRBD1 (5 bases). The V end was cut by 8 bases, the J end by 3 bases, with 19 bases between. The CDR3 consists of 16 residues.

This clonotype was seen at least ten times. This chain connects TRBV20-1 to TRBJ2-3, with D possibly TRBD2 on 10 matching bases. The ends were cut back, 6 bases at V and 6 bases at J, with 37 bases in the middle. The germline CDR1 and CDR2 sequences are DFQATT and SNEGSKA (reference sequence). This CDR3 has 20 amino acids. The CDR3 coding sequence is TGCAGTGCGTACGGGACAGGGAAACCGGCGGCTAGCGGGAGCATGGATACGCAGTATTTT. This sequence encodes CSAYGTGKPAASGSMDTQYF.

This clonotype was seen only a few times. The chain recombines TRBV4-1 with TRBJ2-5; D not certain. Trimming left V 0 bases short and J 3 bases short, with 11 bases between. Germline assignment: CDR1 MGHRA and CDR2 YSYEKL. The length of the CDR3 is 15 residues. The CDR3 is CASSQDRRVKETQYF. The CDR3 coding sequence is TGCGCCAGCAGCCAAGATAGGAGAGTAAAAGAGACCCAGTACTTC.

The sample holds many counts of this clonotype. The genes are TRBV5-1 and TRBJ2-3; D is undetermined. CDR1 is SGHRS and CDR2 is YFSETQ in the germline V gene. The CDR3 has 16 amino acids. The ends were cut back, 0 bases at V and 0 bases at J, with 11 bases in the middle. CDR3 residues: CASSLASDISTDTQYF. The DNA for the CDR3 is TGCGCCAGCAGCTTGGCCAGTGATATTAGCACAGATACGCAGTATTTT.

This clonotype has only a few counts. The chain employs TRBV6-5 and TRBJ2-3, with D unresolved. Between the trimmed V and J ends, which lost 2 bases and 3 bases, there was a span of 9 bases. Germline V lookup: CDR1 MNHEY, CDR2 SVGAGI. There are 14 residues in the CDR3. The CDR3 bases are TGTGCCAGCAGTTACGTAGGGTTTACAGATACGCAGTATTTT. Translation: CASSYVGFTDTQYF.

The chain is built from TRBV7-2 and TRBJ2-2; weak D call: TRBD2 (6 bases). This CDR3 spans 14 amino acids. Trimming removed 1 base at V and 6 bases at J, with 9 bases between. The germline CDR1 and CDR2 sequences are SGHTA and FQGNSA. CDR3 nucleotides: TGTGCCAGCAGCTTAGGGCGGGGTGCCGGGGAGCTGTTTTTT. Its translation: CASSLGRGAGELFF. The full variable domain, with the rest looked up from reference TRBV7-2 and TRBJ2-2, is GAGVSQSPSNKVTEKGKDVELRCDPISGHTALYWYRQSLGQGLEFLIYFQGNSAPDKSGLPSDRFSAERTGGSVSTLTIQRTQQEDSAVYLCASSLGRGAGELFFGEGSRLTVL.

This clonotype was seen more than once but under ten times. The V gene is TRBV5-5, the J gene TRBJ2-2, with no clear D. Trimming took 4 bases from V and 6 from J, leaving 13 bases between them. Germline V gene data show CDR1 as SGHKS and CDR2 as YYEKEE (reference sequence). The CDR3 contains 14 residues. CDR3 sequence: CASSVDILAGELFF. CDR3 nucleotides: TGTGCCAGCAGCGTCGACATTCTTGCCGGGGAGCTGTTTTTT.

The chain couples TRBV2 to TRBJ2-7; no clear D. CDR3 length: 14 amino acids. Germline-derived CDR1 and CDR2 are SNHLY and FYNNEI. The ends were cut back, 6 bases at V and 8 bases at J, with 20 bases in the middle. CDR3 in DNA: TGTGCCAGCAGGGGATTCGGCAGTCCTACGCAGCAGTACTTC. Translating gives CASRGFGSPTQQYF.

V is TRBV4-1 and J is TRBJ1-2, with 8 bases that match TRBD1. Germline V gene lookup returns CDR1 MGHRA and CDR2 YSYEKL. V was clipped by 2 bases and J by 6 bases; unmatched bases: 11. This CDR3 is 16 amino acids long. The CDR3 here is CASSQLKDRGPHGYTF. Written as DNA, the CDR3 is TGCGCCAGCAGCCAACTTAAAGACAGGGGACCTCATGGCTACACCTTC.

V and J are TRBV20-1 and TRBJ2-3, with D unclear. V was shortened by 2 bases and J by 3 bases, with 15 bases between the two germline ends. Germline CDR1 reads DFQATT; CDR2 reads SNEGSKA (reference sequence). CDR3 size: 15 residues. The CDR3 reads CSARPYVGVTDTQYF. CDR3 in DNA: TGCAGTGCTAGACCCTACGTCGGCGTAACAGATACGCAGTATTTT.

The rearrangement joins TRBV7-9 to TRBJ2-7; TRBD1 agrees at 11 bases. The CDR3 extends over 15 amino acids. The germline V gene has CDR1 SEHNR and CDR2 FQNEAQ (reference sequence). Trimming cost V 3 bases and J 3 bases; bases outside gene matches: 4. This CDR3 reads CASSFMDRGLYEQYF. CDR3 DNA sequence: TGTGCCAGCAGCTTCATGGACAGGGGGCTCTACGAGCAGTACTTC.

This clonotype was counted once. The chain recombines TRBV12-3 or TRBV12-4 with TRBJ2-5, with a possible D match to TRBD2 (6 bases). There are 14 residues in the CDR3. The germline V and J ends were trimmed by 7 bases and 7 bases, with 19 bases remaining between them. CDR3 sequence reads: CASTTGTPAWTQYF. In nucleotides, the CDR3 is TGTGCCAGCACAACCGGGACTCCGGCGTGGACCCAGTACTTC.

Only a few counts were recorded for this clonotype. The chain employs TRBV29-1 and TRBJ2-1; D is undetermined. Trimming cost V 7 bases and J 4 bases, with 14 bases left between them. The CDR3 contains 13 residues. Germline assignment: CDR1 SQVTM and CDR2 ANQGSEA. CDR3 DNA sequence: TGCAGCGGTCGACTCCCTGGGTACAATGAGCAGTTCTTC. Translated, it gives CSGRLPGYNEQFF.

The chain links TRBV18 to TRBJ1-1; D may be TRBD1 (5 bases). The CDR3 length is 13 residues. Germline CDR1 and CDR2: KGHSH and LQKENI. Trimming left V 2 bases short and J 5 bases short, with 9 bases between. CDR3 sequence: CASSPVRQTEAFF. As DNA, the CDR3 is TGTGCCAGCTCACCAGTTCGACAGACTGAAGCTTTCTTT.

The V call is TRBV29-1, the J call TRBJ2-7, with D unresolved. The CDR3 is made up of 12 amino acids. V was shortened by 4 bases and J by 5 bases, with 12 bases between the two germline ends. Germline-derived CDR1 and CDR2 are SQVTM and ANQGSEA. CDR3 DNA: TGCAGCGTTGGTGGGTACTATAACGAGCAGTACTTC. It codes for CSVGGYYNEQYF.

The sample holds a few counts of this clonotype. This chain links TRBV25-1 with TRBJ2-5; D remains ambiguous. Looked up from germline, CDR1 is MGHDK and CDR2 is SYGVNS. The V and J ends lost 5 bases and 0 bases respectively, with 16 bases between them. CDR3 size: 16 residues. CDR3 DNA sequence: TGTGCCAGCAGTACGTGGTGGGGTCAGGACCAAGAGACCCAGTACTTC. Protein sequence: CASSTWWGQDQETQYF. The full variable domain, rest sourced from reference TRBV25-1 and TRBJ2-5, is EADIYQTPRYLVIGTGKKITLECSQTMGHDKMYWYQQDPGMELHLIHYSYGVNSTEKGDLSSESTVSRIRTEHFPLTLESARPSHTSQYLCASSTWWGQDQETQYFGPGTRLLVL.

At least ten counts were recorded for this clonotype. The chain couples TRBV20-1 to TRBJ2-1; no clear D gene. The CDR3 contains 16 residues. Looked up from germline, CDR1 is DFQATT and CDR2 is SNEGSKA (reference sequence). Trimming removed 1 base from V and 1 base from J, with 14 bases in between. The CDR3 DNA sequence: TGCAGTGCTAGAGTAGTCGGCTACGTTTCCTACAATGAGCAGTTCTTC. Its translation is CSARVVGYVSYNEQFF.